The clone carrying this T cell receptor (beta chain) was detected a few times. Antigen specificity is unknown. There were TCR beta CDR3 regions amplified from RNA transcripts. The TCR CDR3 was amplified in a first-round RT-PCR using the HTBI primer set. MiXCR was run by TCRdb on the multiplex PCR reads, yielding one entry per CDR3 protein. The sample carries under 400,000 distinct CDR3 sequences, approximately 13% recorded once. This entry is derived from a study of T cells in Graves' hyperthyroidism and ophthalmopathy. Findings of the study overall: Stable hyperthyroidism was separated from ophthalmopathy by a model based on 13 V-J features. Median prediction lead before ophthalmopathy onset was roughly 6 months with the model. Most clonotypes expanded in thyroid above 0.001 were likewise present in blood.

Losses at the gene ends were 7 bases for V and 6 bases for J; bases not matched to a gene: 11. Germline-derived CDR1 and CDR2 are SNHLY and FYNNEI. The CDR3 contains 15 residues. Graves' hyperthyroidism showing no ophthalmopathy progression within 18 months was considered stable. The receptor was derived from a woman aged 18-29 years with Graves' hyperthyroidism. V and J are TRBV2 and TRBJ1-4, with 7 bases identical to TRBD1. Specimen: blood. The CDR3: CASNSPGRGDEKLFF. CDR3 bases: TGTGCCAGCAATTCTCCGGGCAGGGGGGATGAAAAACTGTTTTTT. The entire variable domain, with the rest obtained from reference TRBV2 and TRBJ1-4, is as follows: EPEVTQTPSHQVTQMGQEVILRCVPISNHLYFYWYRQILGQKVEFLVSFYNNEISEKSEIFDDQFSVERPDGSNFTLKIRSTKLEDSAMYFCASNSPGRGDEKLFFGSGTQLSVL.